This T cell receptor beta chain was obtained from a study of cytomegalovirus exposure and HLA in healthy donors. Findings and limits, study-wide: Rarity held for most TCR sequences, but there were some public TCRs that occurred in many donors.

The PCR ran on 60 Vbeta and 13 Jbeta primers. Assay used: immunoSEQ multiplex PCR; TCRdb lists only in-frame clones, some missing. The sample lists about 150,000 clones, around 78% seen once, with 1.5% to 1.7% in the top ten. CDR3 length: 14 amino acids. V was pared by 4 bases and J by 6 bases, with 8 bases of the junction left unmatched. Germline V CDR1 and CDR2: GTSNPN, SVGIG (reference sequence). A remark on this clone: Its antigen is unidentified.

The V call is TRBV30, the J call TRBJ1-4; TRBD1 agrees at 7 bases. The clonotype was recovered from a man aged 35 to 55 in good health and CMV-seronegative. The sample comprised PBMCs. For the CDR3, the DNA is TGTGCCTGGAACCGACAGGGTATTGATGAAAAACTGTTTTTT. This encodes CAWNRQGIDEKLFF.